Listed below are T cell receptor beta chains from one sample, sequenced in a study of Ad26.COV2.S vaccination and SARS-CoV-2 variants. The protocol was immunoSEQ multiplex PCR, while the TCRdb copy is restricted to in-frame clones and leaves out a portion. The sample holds over 250,000 clones; more than 70% are singletons and the top ten take 3% to 4%. The source material was peripheral blood, sampled in a trial of Ad26.COV2.S vaccine versus placebo. All receptors come from a person between 18 and 60 years old who received the Ad26.COV2.S COVID-19 vaccine or a placebo. The CDR3 runs from the conserved cysteine through the conserved F or W. A D gene is named only where the DNA matches it firmly. A clone size is listed for some rows: how often the clone was seen (once, few, many), or a class if it is expanded.

j_call | clone_size | cdr3_length | d_call | v_call | cdr3_nt | cdr3_aa
TRBJ1-2 | few | 14 | . | TRBV5-1 | TGCGCCAGCAGCCCGGTAACAGGGTTCGGAGGCTACACCTTC | CASSPVTGFGGYTF
TRBJ1-5 | . | 14 | . | TRBV30 | TGTGCCTGGGGTTTGGGGACACACAATCAGCCCCAGCATTTT | CAWGLGTHNQPQHF
TRBJ2-1 | . | 14 | TRBD1 | TRBV7-3 | TGTGCCAGCAGCCCAGGGGGCACACTCAATGAGCAGTTCTTC | CASSPGGTLNEQFF
TRBJ2-3 | . | 14 | . | TRBV7-3 | TGTGCCAGCAGCTTAAGACAGAGCACAGATACGCAGTATTTT | CASSLRQSTDTQYF
TRBJ2-7 | . | 14 | TRBD1 | TRBV7-2 | TGTGCCAGCAGCTTTGGGACAGTACCCTACGAGCAGTACTTC | CASSFGTVPYEQYF
TRBJ1-3 | . | 13 | . | TRBV28 | TGTGCCAGCAGTATTACTACTGGAAACACCATATATTTT | CASSITTGNTIYF
TRBJ2-1 | . | 13 | . | TRBV7-9 | TGTGCCAGCAGCTTGACTGTCTACAATGAGCAGTTCTTC | CASSLTVYNEQFF
TRBJ1-6 | . | 15 | TRBD1 | TRBV6-5 | TGTGCCAGCAGTCCCCGGGACAGGGCCAATTCACCCCTCCACTTT | CASSPRDRANSPLHF
TRBJ2-4 | once | 17 | . | TRBV29-1 | TGCAGCGTTGAAGAGGGGTTTGTCCGGGACGGAAAAAACATTCAGTACTTC | CSVEEGFVRDGKNIQYF
TRBJ2-2 | few | 15 | . | TRBV12-5 | TGTGCTAGTGGATCAGGAGGACGGGAGACCGGGGAGCTGTTTTTT | CASGSGGRETGELFF
TRBJ2-7 | . | 14 | . | TRBV30 | TGTGCCTGGAGTGTACGGGAGTTCTCCTACGAGCAGTACTTC | CAWSVREFSYEQYF
TRBJ1-5 | few | 15 | TRBD1 | TRBV19 | TGTGCCAGTACCTCGGGGACAGGGCGCAATCAGCCCCAGCATTTT | CASTSGTGRNQPQHF
TRBJ2-1 | . | 18 | . | TRBV11-2 | TGTGCCAGCAGCTTAGTGGGAGTAGCCTCCTCCTATTCTCTCGAGCAGTTCTTC | CASSLVGVASSYSLEQFF
TRBJ1-2 | . | 14 | . | TRBV6-1 | TGTGCCAGCAGTGAAGACGGGGGGAACTATGGCTACACCTTC | CASSEDGGNYGYTF
TRBJ2-7 | . | 14 | TRBD2 | TRBV7-2 | TGTGCCAGCAGACGTAGCGGGAGCTTGCACGAGCAGTACTTC | CASRRSGSLHEQYF
TRBJ2-2 | . | 14 | TRBD1 | TRBV30 | TGTGCCTGGAAACGACAGGGCAACACCGGGGAGCTGTTTTTT | CAWKRQGNTGELFF
TRBJ2-7 | . | 14 | TRBD1 | TRBV5-1 | TGCGCCAGCAGGGTGGGGACAGGCTCCTACGAGCAGTACTTC | CASRVGTGSYEQYF
TRBJ1-2 | . | 15 | TRBD1 | TRBV7-2 | TGTGCCAGCAGCTCTCAGACAGGGACGAGTTATGGCTACACCTTC | CASSSQTGTSYGYTF
TRBJ1-5 | . | 14 | TRBD1 | TRBV5-8 | TGTGCCAGCAGCTACGGGACAGGCAATCAGCCCCAGCATTTT | CASSYGTGNQPQHF
TRBJ1-5 | . | 17 | TRBD1 | TRBV27 | TGTGCCAGCAGTTCATCCCAGGGGGGCAGGAGCAATCAGCCCCAGCATTTT | CASSSSQGGRSNQPQHF
TRBJ2-2 | . | 16 | . | TRBV2 | TGTGCCAGCTATAAAGGGACAACTTCGAACACCGGGGAGCTGTTTTTT | CASYKGTTSNTGELFF
TRBJ2-1 | . | 13 | . | TRBV19 | TGTGCCAGTAGTATGGGACCCTACAATGAGCAGTTCTTC | CASSMGPYNEQFF
TRBJ2-5 | . | 15 | . | TRBV19 | TGTGCCAGTAGTCCTTCGGCGGGGGCCCCCGAGACCCAGTACTTC | CASSPSAGAPETQYF
TRBJ1-1 | . | 14 | . | TRBV18 | TGTGCCAGCTCACGTGGACCGTCGAACACTGAAGCTTTCTTT | CASSRGPSNTEAFF
TRBJ2-2 | . | 15 | TRBD1 | TRBV3-1/TRBV3-2 | TGTGCCAGCAGCCAACGGACAGGGACGGCCGGGGAGCTGTTTTTT | CASSQRTGTAGELFF
TRBJ2-1 | . | 14 | TRBD1 | TRBV2 | TGTGCCAGCAGCCAGGGACAGGGGAGCAGGGAGCAGTTCTTC | CASSQGQGSREQFF
TRBJ2-1 | . | 15 | . | TRBV5-5 | TGTGCCAGCAGCTTGGGTGGGACGACCTACAATGAGCAGTTCTTC | CASSLGGTTYNEQFF
TRBJ1-1 | . | 13 | TRBD1 | TRBV12-3/TRBV12-4 | TGTGCCAGCAATATCCCAGGGGGCACTGAAGCTTTCTTT | CASNIPGGTEAFF
TRBJ2-3 | . | 12 | . | TRBV7-6 | TGTGCCAGCAGCTTACGGGGTCAGTCGCAGTATTTT | CASSLRGQSQYF
TRBJ2-3 | . | 17 | TRBD2 | TRBV7-7 | TGTGCCAGCAGCTTAGGGTCTATGGGGGGGAGCACAGATACGCAGTATTTT | CASSLGSMGGSTDTQYF
TRBJ2-1 | . | 18 | . | TRBV11-3 | TGTGCCAGCAGCTTAGGGGGTTATGGGGTGAAAACAAACAATGAGCAGTTCTTC | CASSLGGYGVKTNNEQFF
TRBJ2-6 | few | 14 | . | TRBV5-1 | TGCGCCAGCAGCTTGGAACCTCTCGCCAACGTCCTGACTTTC | CASSLEPLANVLTF
TRBJ2-3 | . | 14 | . | TRBV5-8 | TGTGCCAGCAGCTTGACAGGGAGCACAGATACGCAGTATTTT | CASSLTGSTDTQYF
TRBJ2-6 | once | 14 | . | TRBV6-5 | TGTGCCAGCTGTCTAGCGTCTGGGGCCAACGTCCTGACTTTC | CASCLASGANVLTF
TRBJ1-1 | . | 15 | TRBD1 | TRBV18 | TGTGCCAGCTCACCCCCAGGGGGCGTAATTGCTGAAGCTTTCTTT | CASSPPGGVIAEAFF
TRBJ2-5 | . | 12 | . | TRBV29-1 | TGCAGCGTTGGGCAGGGGTTAGAGACCCAGTACTTC | CSVGQGLETQYF
TRBJ2-3 | . | 19 | . | TRBV21-1 | TGTGCCAGCAGCAAAGGCCCCGGGACTAGCGGGGGCAACACAGATACGCAGTATTTT | CASSKGPGTSGGNTDTQYF